Below, one T cell receptor (beta chain) is given with its context. The antigen is not known. The data originate from a study of cytomegalovirus exposure and HLA in healthy donors. Study findings and constraints: Some TCR beta chains (around 160 of them) were listed as cytomegalovirus-associated.

The PCR had 60 Vbeta and 13 Jbeta primers. Sequenced by immunoSEQ multiplex PCR; TCRdb stores in-frame clones only, minus some. This sample has fewer than 200,000 clones, with 65% to 75% found just once. CDR3 length: 16 amino acids. The trim removed 3 bases at V and 4 bases at J, leaving 10 bases unmatched. Germline V gives CDR1 SGDLS, CDR2 YYNGEE. Those who donated were healthy bone marrow donors. The TCR comes from a girl between 10 and 17 years old in good health and CMV-seronegative. The sample consisted of PBMCs. V usage is TRBV9 and J usage is TRBJ2-7; 10 bases line up with TRBD2. The CDR3 sequence: CASSAARSGGVYEQYF. CDR3 sequence (DNA): TGTGCCAGCAGCGCCGCGCGGAGCGGGGGGGTGTACGAGCAGTACTTC.